The 25 T cell receptor beta chains listed next were all sequenced from one sample in a study of cytomegalovirus exposure and HLA in healthy donors. The PCR made use of 60 Vbeta and 13 Jbeta primers. Method: immunoSEQ multiplex PCR; TCRdb's copy keeps in-frame clones and lacks some. This specimen shows about 200,000 clones; the ten leading clones hold over 0.95%. Sequencing input: PBMCs. The source of these receptors is a girl aged 2 to 10 in good health and CMV-seropositive.

The gene calls are TRBV7-9 and TRBJ2-1, with no clear D. The germline V gene has CDR1 SEHNR and CDR2 FQNEAQ (reference sequence). V was pared by 4 bases and J by 8 bases, with 12 bases between. The CDR3 has 13 amino acids. CDR3 nucleotides: TGTGCCAGCAGCTCCGCCAACCCGGATGAGCAGTTCTTC. Translation: CASSSANPDEQFF.

The V call is TRBV28, the J call TRBJ2-7; TRBD2 aligns across 7 bases. Trimming cost V 8 bases and J 3 bases; bases outside gene matches: 10. The germline V gene has CDR1 MDHEN and CDR2 SYDVKM. The CDR3 runs to 14 residues. The CDR3 is CASAPGGGLYEQYF. In DNA form, the CDR3 reads TGTGCCAGCGCCCCTGGGGGAGGGCTCTACGAGCAGTACTTC.

V usage is TRBV27 and J usage is TRBJ2-7; 10 bases line up with TRBD2. This CDR3 has 14 amino acids. CDR1 and CDR2 from the germline V gene are MNHEY and SMNVEV (reference sequence). Trimming cost V 5 bases and J 7 bases; bases outside gene matches: 8. The DNA for the CDR3 is TGTGCCAGCAGTCCTCAGCGGGAGGGAGGAGAGCAGTACTTC. Amino acids: CASSPQREGGEQYF.

This chain joins TRBV7-2 and TRBJ1-2, with D tentatively TRBD1 (5 bases). CDR3 length: 14 residues. The V end was cut by 6 bases, the J end by 3 bases, with 14 bases between. Germline CDR1 SGHTA, CDR2 FQGNSA. The CDR3 DNA is TGTGCCAGCAGTATCGATAGGGGTGACTATGGCTACACCTTC. This codes for CASSIDRGDYGYTF.

The rearrangement links TRBV29-1 to TRBJ1-3, with 7 bases that match TRBD1. V shed 6 bases, J shed 2 bases, and the junction held 7 bases outside the gene matches. CDR1 and CDR2 from the germline V gene are SQVTM and ANQGSEA. The CDR3 runs 14 residues. The CDR3 region is CSVRQGAAGNTIYF. The CDR3 coding sequence is TGCAGCGTCCGACAGGGAGCAGCTGGAAACACCATATATTTT.

V gene TRBV18 combines with J gene TRBJ2-7, with TRBD2 matching 10 bases. V was clipped by 4 bases and J by 0 bases; unmatched bases: 6. CDR3 length: 16 amino acids. Germline CDR1 reads KGHSH; CDR2 reads LQKENI. Here the CDR3 reads CASSRVLAGDSYEQYF. As DNA, the CDR3 is TGTGCCAGCTCACGTGTCCTAGCGGGAGACTCCTACGAGCAGTACTTC.

This rearrangement joins TRBV2 to TRBJ2-1, with 7 bases that match TRBD1. Germline V lookup: CDR1 SNHLY, CDR2 FYNNEI. The ends lost 7 bases at V and 5 bases at J; junction bases unmatched: 11. This CDR3 spans 15 amino acids. The CDR3 DNA sequence: TGTGCCAGCAACGTTGAAGGGGGCGGGCACAATGAGCAGTTCTTC. Translated: CASNVEGGGHNEQFF. Full variable domain (outside the CDR3, taken from reference TRBV2 and TRBJ2-1): EPEVTQTPSHQVTQMGQEVILRCVPISNHLYFYWYRQILGQKVEFLVSFYNNEISEKSEIFDDQFSVERPDGSNFTLKIRSTKLEDSAMYFCASNVEGGGHNEQFFGPGTRLTVL.

The V and J genes are TRBV13 and TRBJ1-6, with D hard to call. The CDR3 is made up of 12 amino acids. Germline CDR1 PRHDT, CDR2 FYEKMQ (reference sequence). V was trimmed by 5 bases and J by 8 bases, leaving 7 bases between them. DNA of the CDR3: TGTGCCAGCAGCACTCCGGATTCACCCCTCCACTTT. Protein: CASSTPDSPLHF.

The chain combines TRBV7-9 with TRBJ1-1; 7 bases align to TRBD1. CDR3 length: 14 residues. V was clipped by 5 bases and J by 10 bases; unmatched bases: 13. In germline, CDR1 is SEHNR, CDR2 FQNEAQ (reference sequence). In DNA form, the CDR3 reads TGTGCCAGCAGCACCCAAACCAGACAGGGTGCAGCTTTCTTT. Its translation is CASSTQTRQGAAFF.

This chain links TRBV5-5 with TRBJ1-1, with D uncertain. This CDR3 comprises 16 residues. V was trimmed by 0 bases and J by 1 base, leaving 13 bases between them. In germline, CDR1 is SGHKS, CDR2 YYEKEE (reference sequence). The CDR3 reads CASSLEGWGGNTEAFF. CDR3 in DNA: TGTGCCAGCAGCTTGGAGGGTTGGGGAGGGAACACTGAAGCTTTCTTT.

This chain joins TRBV12-5 and TRBJ1-5; D is possibly TRBD1 (5 bases). V shed 2 bases and J shed 0 bases, with 11 bases lying between them. The CDR3 is 16 amino acids. Per germline, CDR1 LGHNT and CDR2 FRNRAP. The CDR3 region has the DNA TGTGCTAGTGGTTTGATCCGACAGTATAGCAATCAGCCCCAGCATTTT. Translating it yields CASGLIRQYSNQPQHF.

This chain joins TRBV11-3 and TRBJ2-5, with a tentative D call TRBD1 (6 bases). Germline V gene sequence: CDR1 SGHNT, CDR2 YENEEA. This CDR3 is built from 15 residues. Trimming cost V 5 bases and J 2 bases, with 15 bases left between them. CDR3 nucleotides: TGTGCCAGCAGCGCTACGGGACAAACGCAAGAGACCCAGTACTTC. Protein sequence: CASSATGQTQETQYF. Full variable domain (remainder filled in from reference TRBV11-3 and TRBJ2-5): EAGVVQSPRYKIIEKKQPVAFWCNPISGHNTLYWYLQNLGQGPELLIRYENEEAVDDSQLPKDRFSAERLKGVDSTLKIQPAELGDSAVYLCASSATGQTQETQYFGPGTRLLVL.

This chain joins TRBV28 and TRBJ1-1; D perhaps matches TRBD1 (5 bases). Per the germline V gene, CDR1 is MDHEN and CDR2 is SYDVKM. The CDR3 is 13 amino acids. V was trimmed by 7 bases and J by 1 base, leaving 10 bases between them. DNA for the CDR3: TGTGCCAGCAATTACAGGACGAACACTGAAGCTTTCTTT. Its protein product is CASNYRTNTEAFF. Together with reference TRBV28 and TRBJ1-1, the CDR3 gives the full variable domain: DVKVTQSSRYLVKRTGEKVFLECVQDMDHENMFWYRQDPGLGLRLIYFSYDVKMKEKGDIPEGYSVSREKKERFSLILESASTNQTSMYLCASNYRTNTEAFFGQGTRLTVV.

The CDR3 sequence is CASRSGQTFYEQYF. DNA for the CDR3: TGTGCCAGCAGATCCGGACAGACGTTCTACGAGCAGTACTTC. The V gene is TRBV6-1, the J gene TRBJ2-7, with D tentatively TRBD1 (6 bases). The CDR3 spans 14 residues. Trimming removed 6 bases at V and 3 bases at J, with 15 bases between. Germline CDR1 and CDR2: MNHNS and SASEGT.

The chain employs TRBV9 and TRBJ2-5, with 12 bases identical to TRBD1. There are 15 residues in the CDR3. J was trimmed by 5 bases and V by 2 bases; bases with no gene match: 4. The germline gives CDR1 SGDLS, CDR2 YYNGEE. The CDR3 DNA is TGTGCCAGCAGCGTCGGGACAGGGGGCGTCGAGACCCAGTACTTC. Protein product: CASSVGTGGVETQYF.

The rearrangement links TRBV7-9 to TRBJ2-1; TRBD1 matches at 8 bases. J lost 1 base, V lost 5 bases, and 4 bases had no gene match. CDR1 is SEHNR, CDR2 FQNEAQ, per germline (reference sequence). This CDR3 has 15 amino acids. The CDR3 DNA is TGTGCCAGCAGCCCAAGACAGGGGTCCTACAATGAGCAGTTCTTC. As protein: CASSPRQGSYNEQFF.

The V and J genes are TRBV6-1 and TRBJ2-1; D not resolved. The V end was cut by 3 bases, the J end by 1 base, with 10 bases between. Germline CDR1 is MNHNS and CDR2 is SASEGT. The CDR3 is 15 amino acids. CDR3 sequence: CASSEVGKSYNEQFF. In nucleotides, the CDR3 is TGTGCCAGCAGTGAGGTGGGCAAGTCCTACAATGAGCAGTTCTTC.

The V and J genes are TRBV6-1 and TRBJ1-4; 8 positions agree with TRBD1. Germline V lookup: CDR1 MNHNS, CDR2 SASEGT. CDR3 size: 15 residues. Germline trimming cut 0 bases from V and 7 bases from J; bases unmatched to any gene: 4. CDR3 residues: CASSEAGGQVEKLFF. The CDR3, as DNA: TGTGCCAGCAGTGAAGCGGGGGGACAGGTTGAAAAACTGTTTTTT.

The chain carries TRBV6-1 and TRBJ1-2; D perhaps matches TRBD1 (6 bases). Trimming stripped 6 bases from V and 0 bases from J, with 11 bases between. Germline-derived CDR1 and CDR2 are MNHNS and SASEGT. The CDR3 totals 14 residues. The CDR3: CASRETGANYGYTF. CDR3 DNA: TGTGCCAGCAGAGAGACAGGAGCTAACTATGGCTACACCTTC.

V gene TRBV2 combines with J gene TRBJ2-7; D is perhaps TRBD1 (6 bases). The CDR3 spans 11 residues. Germline CDR1 and CDR2: SNHLY and FYNNEI. The V end was cut by 11 bases, the J end by 3 bases, with 11 bases between. CDR3 nucleotide sequence: TGTGCCCTCATCAGGGGCTACGAGCAGTACTTC. This sequence encodes CALIRGYEQYF.

V gene TRBV5-4 combines with J gene TRBJ1-2; D gene uncertain. Between the trimmed V and J ends, which lost 1 base and 0 bases, there was a span of 13 bases. From germline, CDR1 is SGHNT and CDR2 YYREEE (reference sequence). The CDR3 is 16 amino acids. As DNA, the CDR3 is TGTGCCAGCAGCTTGTTGGATACAGCCTCTAACTATGGCTACACCTTC. It translates to CASSLLDTASNYGYTF.

This chain connects TRBV28 to TRBJ1-1; 8 bases align to TRBD1. From germline, CDR1 is MDHEN and CDR2 SYDVKM. The CDR3 has 12 residues. V lost 2 bases to trimming and J lost 9 bases; unmatched junction nucleotides: 2. CDR3 coding DNA: TGTGCCAGCAGTTTAATCAGGGGGCAAGCTTTCTTT. It translates to CASSLIRGQAFF.

The V call is TRBV7-2, the J call TRBJ1-5, with 12 bases lining up with TRBD1. The germline CDR1 and CDR2 sequences are SGHTA and FQGNSA. The CDR3 spans 16 residues. V shed 1 base and J 13 bases; nucleotides not matched to a gene: 11. In DNA, the CDR3 is TGTGCCAGCAGCTTAGTCTCCGGGACAGGGGGCGGAGGGCAGCATTTT. Translation: CASSLVSGTGGGGQHF.

Here the CDR3 reads CASSSASQGRGETQYF. CDR3 bases: TGTGCCAGTAGTAGTGCGAGCCAAGGGAGAGGGGAGACCCAGTACTTC. The chain is built from TRBV19 and TRBJ2-5; tentative D call: TRBD2 (5 bases). Trimming cost V 4 bases and J 5 bases, with 20 bases left between them. Germline CDR1 is LNHDA and CDR2 is SQIVND (reference sequence). This CDR3 contains 16 residues. The full variable domain, rest sourced from reference TRBV19 and TRBJ2-5, is DGGITQSPKYLFRKEGQNVTLSCEQNLNHDAMYWYRQDPGQGLRLIYYSQIVNDFQKGDIAEGYSVSREKKESFPLTVTSAQKNPTAFYLCASSSASQGRGETQYFGPGTRLLVL.

The rearrangement links TRBV30 to TRBJ2-7; 8 bases line up with TRBD1. With 3 bases clipped from V and 3 bases from J, the junction kept 7 bases outside the gene matches. Looked up from germline, CDR1 is GTSNPN and CDR2 is SVGIG (reference sequence). This CDR3 spans 14 amino acids. The CDR3 DNA reads TGTGCCTGGAGCAACAGGGGGTATATCTACGAGCAGTACTTC. It codes for CAWSNRGYIYEQYF.